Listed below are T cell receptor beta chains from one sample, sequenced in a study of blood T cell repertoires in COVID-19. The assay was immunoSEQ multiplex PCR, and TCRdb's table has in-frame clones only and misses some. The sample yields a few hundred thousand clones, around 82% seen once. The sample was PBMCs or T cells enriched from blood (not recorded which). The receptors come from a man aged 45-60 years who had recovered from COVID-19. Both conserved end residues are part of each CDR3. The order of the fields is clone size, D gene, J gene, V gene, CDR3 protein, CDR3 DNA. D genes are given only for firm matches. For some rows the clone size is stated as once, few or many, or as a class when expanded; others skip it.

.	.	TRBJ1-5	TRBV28	CASSSQVGNQPQHF	TGTGCCAGCAGTTCCCAGGTGGGCAATCAGCCCCAGCATTTT
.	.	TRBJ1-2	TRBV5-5	CASSLQGGYGYTF	TGTGCCAGCAGCCTGCAGGGAGGGTATGGCTACACCTTC
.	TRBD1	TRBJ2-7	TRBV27	CASNTLWGQSYEQYF	TGTGCCAGCAACACGTTATGGGGACAGAGCTACGAGCAGTACTTC
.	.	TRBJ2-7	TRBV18	CASSQSSSYEQYF	TGTGCCAGCTCACAGAGTTCCTCCTACGAGCAGTACTTC
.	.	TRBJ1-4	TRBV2	CASSGRTQTMEKLFF	TGTGCCAGCAGTGGGAGGACCCAGACCATGGAAAAACTGTTTTTT
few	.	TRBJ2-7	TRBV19	CASSIGTTSYEQYF	TGTGCCAGTAGTATAGGGACAACGTCCTACGAGCAGTACTTC
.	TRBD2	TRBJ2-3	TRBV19	CASRLSGRLGDTQYF	TGTGCCAGTAGACTAAGCGGGAGGCTGGGGGATACGCAGTATTTT
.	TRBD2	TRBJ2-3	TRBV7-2	CASSLNSGLSTDTQYF	TGTGCCAGCAGCTTGAATAGCGGGTTAAGCACAGATACGCAGTATTTT
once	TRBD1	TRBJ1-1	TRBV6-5	CASLRDRGANTEAFF	TGTGCCAGCCTCCGGGACAGGGGCGCGAACACTGAAGCTTTCTTT
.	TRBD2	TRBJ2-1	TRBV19	CASSGGGGRRYEQFF	TGTGCCAGTAGTGGGGGCGGCGGGAGGAGGTATGAGCAGTTCTTC
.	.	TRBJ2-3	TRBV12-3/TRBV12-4	CASSPRIFTQYF	TGTGCCAGCAGCCCCAGGATATTTACGCAGTATTTT
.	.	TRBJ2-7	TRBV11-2	CASSPARGSREQYF	TGTGCCAGCAGCCCGGCCAGGGGCTCTAGGGAGCAGTACTTC
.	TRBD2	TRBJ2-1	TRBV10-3	CATGSASGRESSYNEQFF	TGTGCCACCGGCTCGGCTAGCGGGAGAGAAAGCTCCTACAATGAGCAGTTCTTC
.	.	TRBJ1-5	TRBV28	CASTWGGGNQPQHF	TGTGCCAGCACCTGGGGGGGTGGGAATCAGCCCCAGCATTTT
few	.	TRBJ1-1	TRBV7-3	CASRGAGTEAFF	TGTGCCAGCAGGGGGGCGGGCACTGAAGCTTTCTTT
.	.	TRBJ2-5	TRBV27	CASSLGAWGTQYF	TGTGCCAGCAGCCTTGGGGCCTGGGGGACCCAGTACTTC
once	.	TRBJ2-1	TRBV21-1	CASSKRSPGQGYNEQFF	TGTGCCAGCAGCAAAAGGTCGCCGGGACAGGGGTACAATGAGCAGTTCTTC
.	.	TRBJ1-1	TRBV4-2	CASSQAGNTEAFF	TGTGCCAGCAGCCAAGCAGGGAACACTGAAGCTTTCTTT
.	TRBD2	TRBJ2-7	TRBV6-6	CASSRRAGGGGSYEQYF	TGTGCCAGCAGTCGGCGGGCGGGCGGCGGGGGATCCTACGAGCAGTACTTC
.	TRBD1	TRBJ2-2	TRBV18	CASSPIQGAETGELFF	TGTGCCAGCTCACCAATTCAGGGGGCGGAAACCGGGGAGCTGTTTTTT
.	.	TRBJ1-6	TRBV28	CASSFTGGGATSPLHF	TGTGCCAGCAGTTTCACGGGGGGGGGCGCTACTTCACCCCTCCACTTT
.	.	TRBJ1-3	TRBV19	CASRRTSGNTIYF	TGTGCCAGCAGACGGACATCTGGAAACACCATATATTTT
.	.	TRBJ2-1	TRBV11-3	CASSFLTSSYEQFF	TGTGCCAGCAGCTTCCTCACTAGTTCGTATGAGCAGTTCTTC
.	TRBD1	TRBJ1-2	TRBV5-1	CASSIPDRAFLYGYTF	TGCGCCAGCAGCATCCCGGACAGGGCTTTCCTCTATGGCTACACCTTC
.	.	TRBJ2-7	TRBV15	CATSPGGQGRGEQYF	TGTGCCACCAGCCCTGGGGGGCAGGGGAGGGGCGAGCAGTACTTC
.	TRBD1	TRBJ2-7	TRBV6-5	CASRFLDRDPYEQYF	TGTGCCAGCAGATTCCTCGACAGGGATCCCTACGAGCAGTACTTC
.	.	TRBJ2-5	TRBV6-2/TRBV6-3	CASSYSRVSQETQYF	TGTGCCAGCAGTTACTCGAGGGTTTCTCAAGAGACCCAGTACTTC
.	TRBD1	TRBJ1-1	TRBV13	CATLTGAGTEAFF	TGTGCCACCTTAACAGGGGCGGGCACTGAAGCTTTCTTT
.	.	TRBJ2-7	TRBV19	CASSTGRASEQYF	TGTGCCAGTAGTACTGGCAGGGCCTCCGAGCAGTACTTC
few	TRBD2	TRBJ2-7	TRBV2	CASSEARGGSNYEQYF	TGTGCCAGCAGTGAAGCGCGGGGGGGCTCAAATTACGAGCAGTACTTC
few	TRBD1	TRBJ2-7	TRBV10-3	CAISSGTGYYEQYF	TGTGCCATCAGTAGTGGGACAGGGTACTACGAGCAGTACTTC
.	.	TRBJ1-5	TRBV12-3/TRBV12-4	CASTMLGGQPQHF	TGTGCCAGCACCATGTTAGGAGGTCAGCCCCAGCATTTT
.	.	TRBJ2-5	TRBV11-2	CASSLSRNGETQYF	TGTGCCAGCAGCTTAAGCCGGAACGGGGAGACCCAGTACTTC
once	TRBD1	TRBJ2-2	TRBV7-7	CASSLVGTGVDGELFF	TGTGCTAGCAGCTTAGTTGGGACAGGGGTGGACGGGGAGCTGTTTTTT
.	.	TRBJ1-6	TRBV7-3	CASGHLGDSPLHF	TGTGCCAGCGGACACCTTGGGGATTCACCCCTCCACTTT
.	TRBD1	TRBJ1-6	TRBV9	CASSSGTGAGGNSPLHF	TGTGCCAGCAGCTCCGGGACAGGGGCCGGAGGGAATTCACCCCTCCACTTT
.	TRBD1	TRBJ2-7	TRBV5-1	CASSVGTGEQYF	TGCGCCAGCAGCGTCGGGACAGGCGAGCAGTACTTC
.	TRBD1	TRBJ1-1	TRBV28	CASSTQQGSRLAFF	TGTGCCAGCAGTACCCAACAGGGGTCGAGGTTAGCTTTCTTT
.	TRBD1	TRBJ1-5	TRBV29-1	CSVGTGTVNQPQHF	TGCAGCGTTGGGACCGGGACAGTCAATCAGCCCCAGCATTTT
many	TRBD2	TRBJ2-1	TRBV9	CASSGSGGAYNEQFF	TGTGCCAGCAGCGGAAGCGGGGGGGCCTACAATGAGCAGTTCTTC
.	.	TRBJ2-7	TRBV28	CASSLSALAGYEQYF	TGTGCCAGCAGTTTATCAGCCCTAGCTGGCTACGAGCAGTACTTC